One and the same sample provided the 26 T cell receptor beta chains below, sequenced in a study of post-analysis software for immune sequencing data (dated by TCRdb to between 2015 and 2017). Paper-wide results and their limitations: About 5 TRBV segments, including TRBV5-6, TRBV5-1 and TRBV20-1, were significantly more frequent in patients than controls.

No antigen has been identified for these receptors. Receptor libraries were prepared by PCR. The instrument given in TCRdb is Illumina HiSeq 2500. Unique molecular identifiers were incorporated into TCR beta cDNA libraries to reduce PCR and sequencing biases. Starting from the raw public reads, TCRdb applied fastp trimming at Q25, assembled clones with MiXCR and retained in-frame beta chains. Rows are unified per CDR3 protein, each entry keeping the most common DNA and genes. Counted in this sample were about 460,000 distinct CDR3 sequences; under 55% of them appeared once. Jointly, the top ten make up around an eighth of the sample. Specimen: blood. These receptors were collected from a girl between 5 and 17 years old with multiple sclerosis.

This sequence joins TRBV28 and TRBJ1-1, with a possible D match to TRBD1 (5 bases). Trimming pared 5 bases from V and 3 bases from J, leaving 16 bases between. The CDR3 contains 15 residues. Germline V CDR1 and CDR2: MDHEN, SYDVKM. In DNA, the CDR3 is TGTGCCAGCAGTCCGTCGGGACTGGGGGACACTGAAGCTTTCTTT. Encoded protein: CASSPSGLGDTEAFF.

In its sample, this clonotype was seen a few times. Germline and junction disagree at one end, which may indicate a read error. The rearrangement joins TRBV15 to TRBJ2-6, with a weak D call TRBD1 (5 bases). The CDR3 consists of 16 residues. Looked up from germline, CDR1 is LNHNV and CDR2 is YYDKDF (reference sequence). CDR3 coding DNA: TGTGCCACCAGCGACTCATTGGGCTCTGGGGCCAACGTCCAGACTTTC. This encodes CATSDSLGSGANVQTF.

The rearrangement joins TRBV25-1 to TRBJ1-2; D is ambiguous. The CDR3 is 15 residues long. Germline loops: CDR1 MGHDK, CDR2 SYGVNS. V was shortened by 1 base and J by 2 bases, with 11 bases between the two germline ends. The CDR3, as DNA: TGTGCCAGCAGTGAATCTGTCGGGGAGAACTATGGCTACACCTTC. Translating it yields CASSESVGENYGYTF.

This chain uses TRBV16 with TRBJ2-1; perhaps TRBD1 as D (5 bases). This CDR3 has 13 amino acids. The germline gives CDR1 KGHSY, CDR2 FQNENV. Between the trimmed V and J ends, which lost 4 bases and 6 bases, there was a span of 10 bases. CDR3 loop: CASSPDSVNEQFF. As DNA, the CDR3 is TGTGCCAGCAGCCCCGACAGTGTCAATGAGCAGTTCTTC.

A remark on this clonotype: One junction end disagrees with the germline gene, perhaps due to a read error. This chain joins TRBV27 and TRBJ2-6, with 7 positions matching TRBD1. The CDR3 covers 15 residues. Germline CDR1 is MNHEY and CDR2 is SMNVEV (reference sequence). CDR3 region: CASSSKGAGANVRTF. CDR3 in DNA: TGTGCCAGCAGTTCCAAGGGGGCTGGGGCCAACGTCCGGACTTTC.

The chain links TRBV28 to TRBJ1-5; 10 bases match TRBD1. The CDR3 is 14 residues long. CDR1 MDHEN and CDR2 SYDVKM come from the germline V gene. V gave up 6 bases and J gave up 6 bases; unmatched junction bases: 5. The CDR3 spells CASSLGQGVQPQHF. The CDR3 DNA follows: TGTGCCAGCAGCCTAGGACAGGGGGTTCAGCCCCAGCATTTT.

The genes are TRBV7-2 and TRBJ2-1, with 10 bases identical to TRBD2. The V gene's germline CDR1 is SGHTA and CDR2 FQGNSA. CDR3 size: 16 residues. The ends lost 5 bases at V and 12 bases at J; junction bases unmatched: 16. The CDR3 loop reads CASSAALAGVPVPQFF. The CDR3 DNA is TGTGCCAGCAGCGCCGCCCTAGCGGGAGTACCCGTACCGCAGTTCTTC.

This clonotype was seen more than once but under ten times. CDR3 residues: CSAKTSGRLLHTQYF. In nucleotides, the CDR3 is TGCAGTGCGAAGACTAGCGGGAGGCTCCTACATACGCAGTATTTT. The chain recombines TRBV20-1 with TRBJ2-3; TRBD2 agrees at 13 bases. This CDR3 is 15 amino acids long. The ends lost 6 bases at V and 7 bases at J; junction bases unmatched: 10. Looked up from germline, CDR1 is DFQATT and CDR2 is SNEGSKA (reference sequence).

This rearrangement joins TRBV6-5 to TRBJ1-1, with TRBD1 identical over 9 bases. The CDR3 has 17 amino acids. Trimming took 0 bases from V and 3 from J; bases not matched to a gene: 8. Germline assignment: CDR1 MNHEY and CDR2 SVGAGI. The CDR3 DNA sequence: TGTGCCAGCAGTTACTCACAGGGGGCAAGGGGGGACACTGAAGCTTTCTTT. Translation gives CASSYSQGARGDTEAFF.

V is TRBV7-7 and J is TRBJ2-7; a possible D gene is TRBD2 (5 bases). Germline CDR1 reads SSHAT; CDR2 reads FNYEAQ (reference sequence). CDR3 length: 13 amino acids. CDR3 sequence: CACSLGEAAEQYF. In DNA form, the CDR3 reads TGTGCTTGTTCCCTGGGAGAAGCGGCCGAGCAGTACTTC.

This clonotype has a handful of counts. This chain joins TRBV7-8 and TRBJ2-1; D is possibly TRBD2 (5 bases). The CDR3 is made up of 14 amino acids. The germline CDR1 and CDR2 sequences are SGHVS and FQNEAQ. The V gene lost 1 base and the J gene lost 6 bases, with 10 bases spanning the gap. CDR3 residues: CASSLVSEGNEQFF. Here the CDR3 DNA reads TGTGCCAGCAGCTTAGTCTCTGAGGGCAATGAGCAGTTCTTC.

The chain combines TRBV6-6 with TRBJ2-5, with 7 nucleotides matching TRBD1. This CDR3 is built from 15 residues. CDR1 and CDR2 (germline): MNHNY, SVGAGI (reference sequence). J gave up 1 base and V 1 base, and 3 bases lay outside the gene matches. CDR3 in DNA: TGTGCCAGCAGTTACTACCGGGACAGCCAAGAGACCCAGTACTTC. Its translation is CASSYYRDSQETQYF.

V usage is TRBV20-1 and J usage is TRBJ1-1; D call uncertain. Trimming left V 0 bases short and J 9 bases short, with 2 bases between. Germline V gene sequence: CDR1 DFQATT, CDR2 SNEGSKA (reference sequence). CDR3 size: 9 residues. The CDR3 region has the DNA TGCAGTGCTAGAGAACAAGCTTTCTTT. It codes for CSAREQAFF.

This clonotype was detected only a few times. The chain recombines TRBV7-9 with TRBJ2-4; 7 bases map to TRBD1. CDR3 length: 12 amino acids. CDR1 SEHNR and CDR2 FQNEAQ come from the germline V gene (reference sequence). The V gene end was trimmed by 4 bases and the J gene end by 9 bases; junction bases not matched to a gene: 3. The chain's CDR3 is CASSSGQVIQYF. The DNA for the CDR3 is TGTGCCAGCAGCTCTGGACAGGTCATTCAGTACTTC.

This rearrangement joins TRBV29-1 to TRBJ2-7, with TRBD2 matching over 13 bases. Germline-derived CDR1 and CDR2 are SQVTM and ANQGSEA. The CDR3 sequence is 13 residues long. Trimming took 7 bases from V and 7 from J; bases not matched to a gene: 7. The CDR3 DNA follows: TGCAGCGGAGGGACTAGCGGGACTAATGAGCAGTACTTC. Its protein is CSGGTSGTNEQYF.

This clonotype has a handful of counts. The chain carries TRBV28 and TRBJ2-3; maybe TRBD2 (7 bases). With 6 bases removed from V and 0 bases from J, the gap between germline ends came to 16 bases. The CDR3 consists of 16 residues. Germline V lookup: CDR1 MDHEN, CDR2 SYDVKM. This CDR3 reads CASRGGRTPSTDTQYF. CDR3 sequence (DNA): TGTGCCAGCAGGGGGGGGCGGACACCTAGCACAGATACGCAGTATTTT.

The chain joins TRBV28 to TRBJ1-2; D is possibly TRBD1 (5 bases). The CDR3 length is 14 residues. Germline CDR1 is MDHEN and CDR2 is SYDVKM. The V end lost 5 bases, the J end lost 4 bases, and 14 bases lay between the germline ends. The CDR3 is CASSGGVGVYGYTF. CDR3 sequence (DNA): TGTGCCAGCAGTGGAGGGGTGGGGGTCTATGGCTACACCTTC.

CDR3: CASSPGGETTETQYF. As DNA, the CDR3 is TGTGCCAGCAGTCCCGGGGGTGAAACAACAGAGACCCAGTACTTC. This rearrangement joins TRBV12-3 or TRBV12-4 to TRBJ2-7, with a tentative D call TRBD2 (6 bases). Gene TRBJ2-5 matches the end of the DNA better, so the J call may be wrong. This CDR3 region has 15 residues.

Concerning this clonotype: An end of the junction differs from the germline gene, which may be a read error. Written as DNA, the CDR3 is TGCAGTGCTTCCCCCGGGGGGCCCCGTTACGACCAGTACTTC. Residues: CSASPGGPRYDQYF. V is TRBV20-1 and J is TRBJ2-7; a possible D gene is TRBD2 (7 bases). Germline V gene lookup returns CDR1 DFQATT and CDR2 SNEGSKA (reference sequence). The CDR3 is 14 amino acids.

The table lists this clonotype with a few counts. The chain carries TRBV7-3 and TRBJ2-1; TRBD2 matches at 10 bases. V shed 5 bases and J 9 bases; nucleotides not matched to a gene: 10. The CDR3 contains 15 residues. CDR1 and CDR2 (germline): SGHTA, FQGTGA. Written as DNA, the CDR3 is TGTGCCAGCAGCCCGACCGGGACTAGCGAGGGTGAGCAGTTCTTC. Translation gives CASSPTGTSEGEQFF.

This clonotype was counted a few times. The rearrangement links TRBV20-1 to TRBJ2-2; 9 bases are shared with TRBD1. CDR1 is DFQATT, CDR2 SNEGSKA, per germline (reference sequence). This CDR3 is 14 amino acids long. V trimming: 5 bases; J trimming: 5 bases; junction bases outside the gene matches: 6. CDR3 sequence (DNA): TGCAGTGCTGCCTCCGGGACAGGGACCGGGGAGCTGTTTTTT. This encodes CSAASGTGTGELFF.

This clonotype was counted between two and nine times. The chain combines TRBV2 with TRBJ2-7; D ambiguous. Per the germline V gene, CDR1 is SNHLY and CDR2 is FYNNEI. CDR3 length equals 12 residues. V lost 7 bases, J lost 4 bases, and 11 bases lay in between. The CDR3 sequence: CASKRTSYEQYF. In nucleotides, the CDR3 is TGTGCCAGCAAAAGAACTTCGTACGAGCAGTACTTC.

The chain links TRBV10-3 to TRBJ2-3, with 12 positions matching TRBD2. The V gene end was trimmed by 3 bases and the J gene end by 2 bases; junction bases not matched to a gene: 9. The CDR3 covers 18 residues. CDR1 and CDR2 from the germline V gene are ENHRY and SYGVKD. In nucleotides, the CDR3 is TGTGCCATCAGTGACGGACTAGCGGGATCAACCTCCACAGATACGCAGTATTTT. Translating it yields CAISDGLAGSTSTDTQYF.

The V and J genes are TRBV20-1 and TRBJ1-2, with D perhaps matching TRBD1 (5 bases). The CDR3 contains 13 residues. The germline V and J ends were trimmed by 3 bases and 0 bases, with 8 bases remaining between them. Germline loops: CDR1 DFQATT, CDR2 SNEGSKA (reference sequence). In nucleotides, the CDR3 is TGCAGTGCTAGGGGGCATACTAACTATGGCTACACCTTC. Its protein product is CSARGHTNYGYTF.

This chain joins TRBV5-6 and TRBJ2-4, with 8 bases identical to TRBD1. Germline V gene lookup returns CDR1 SGHDT and CDR2 YYEEEE. The J segment lost 3 bases and the V segment lost 3 bases, leaving 8 bases of the junction unmatched. This CDR3 is built from 16 residues. In nucleotides, the CDR3 is TGTGCCAGCAGCTACAGACAGGGGATCATCAAAAACATTCAGTACTTC. It translates to CASSYRQGIIKNIQYF.

There are a few counts of this clonotype. The V call is TRBV29-1, the J call TRBJ1-2; a possible D gene is TRBD1 (5 bases). The CDR3 extends over 12 amino acids. Trimming took 4 bases from V and 2 from J, leaving 8 bases between them. Germline V gives CDR1 SQVTM, CDR2 ANQGSEA. The CDR3 is CSVVQGNYGYTF. CDR3 sequence (DNA): TGCAGCGTTGTTCAGGGAAACTATGGCTACACCTTC.